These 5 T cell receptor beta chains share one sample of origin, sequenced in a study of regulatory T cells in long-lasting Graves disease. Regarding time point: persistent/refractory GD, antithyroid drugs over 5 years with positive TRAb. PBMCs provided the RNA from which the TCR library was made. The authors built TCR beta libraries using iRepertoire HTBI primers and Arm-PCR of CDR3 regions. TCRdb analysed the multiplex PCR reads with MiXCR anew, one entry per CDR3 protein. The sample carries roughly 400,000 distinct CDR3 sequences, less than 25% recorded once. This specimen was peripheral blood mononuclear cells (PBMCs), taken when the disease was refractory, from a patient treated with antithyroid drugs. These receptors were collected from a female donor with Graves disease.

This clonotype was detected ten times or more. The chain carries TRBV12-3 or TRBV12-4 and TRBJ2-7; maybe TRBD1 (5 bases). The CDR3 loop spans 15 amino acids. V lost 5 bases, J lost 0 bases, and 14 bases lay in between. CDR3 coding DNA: TGTGCCAGCAGTCCGCAGGGCATTAGCTCCTACGAGCAGTACTTC. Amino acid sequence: CASSPQGISSYEQYF.

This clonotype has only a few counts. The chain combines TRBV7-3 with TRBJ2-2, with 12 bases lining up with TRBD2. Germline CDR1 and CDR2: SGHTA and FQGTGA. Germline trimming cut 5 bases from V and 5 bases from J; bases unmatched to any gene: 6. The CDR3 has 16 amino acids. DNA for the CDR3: TGTGCCAGCAGCCCAACTAGCGGGAGGACGACCGGGGAGCTGTTTTTT. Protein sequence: CASSPTSGRTTGELFF.

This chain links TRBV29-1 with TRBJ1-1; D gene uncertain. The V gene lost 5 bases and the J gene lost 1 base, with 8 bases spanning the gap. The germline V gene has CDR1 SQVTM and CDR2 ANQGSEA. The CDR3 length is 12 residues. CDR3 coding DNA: TGCAGCGTTAACAGTCCGAACACTGAAGCTTTCTTT. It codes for CSVNSPNTEAFF.

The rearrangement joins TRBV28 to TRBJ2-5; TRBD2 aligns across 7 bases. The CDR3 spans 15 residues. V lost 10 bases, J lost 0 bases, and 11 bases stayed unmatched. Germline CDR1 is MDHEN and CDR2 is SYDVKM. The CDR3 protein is CATVRGREYQETQYF. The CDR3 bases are TGTGCCACCGTTCGGGGGAGGGAGTACCAAGAGACCCAGTACTTC.

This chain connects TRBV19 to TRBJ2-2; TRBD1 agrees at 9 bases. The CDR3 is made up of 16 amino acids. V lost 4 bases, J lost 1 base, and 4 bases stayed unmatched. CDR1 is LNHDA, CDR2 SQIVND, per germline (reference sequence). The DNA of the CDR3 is TGTGCCAGTAGTAGGGGACAGGGACGGAACACCGGGGAGCTGTTTTTT. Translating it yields CASSRGQGRNTGELFF. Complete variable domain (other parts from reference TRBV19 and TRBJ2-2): DGGITQSPKYLFRKEGQNVTLSCEQNLNHDAMYWYRQDPGQGLRLIYYSQIVNDFQKGDIAEGYSVSREKKESFPLTVTSAQKNPTAFYLCASSRGQGRNTGELFFGEGSRLTVL.